One sample yielded the 13 T cell receptor beta chains listed below, sequenced in a study of shared clonotypes between healthy human individuals. Measured with immunoSEQ multiplex PCR; TCRdb has only the in-frame clones, and not every one. The sample includes 2.5 million or so clones, roughly nine tenths of them seen just once. Sequencing was performed on naive CD4+ T cells sorted from blood. The subset denotes: CD45RA+ positively selected. These receptors originate from a man aged 18 to 30 in good health.

The chain recombines TRBV6-5 with TRBJ1-3; D not certain. The CDR3 is 14 amino acids. Germline lookup yields CDR1 MNHEY and CDR2 SVGAGI. V was cut by 2 bases and J by 0 bases, with 5 bases left in between. This CDR3 reads CASSYKSSGNTIYF. CDR3 DNA sequence: TGTGCCAGCAGTTACAAGAGCTCTGGAAACACCATATATTTT.

The V gene is TRBV19, the J gene TRBJ2-7; D perhaps matches TRBD1 (5 bases). Trimming left V 5 bases short and J 2 bases short, with 10 bases between. Germline V gives CDR1 LNHDA, CDR2 SQIVND (reference sequence). CDR3 length equals 13 residues. The CDR3 DNA reads as TGTGCCAGTAGTTTCAGGGTAGCCTACGAGCAGTACTTC. It translates to CASSFRVAYEQYF.

This clone showed up just once. V gene TRBV18 combines with J gene TRBJ2-5; maybe TRBD2 (5 bases). The V end lost 5 bases, the J end lost 7 bases, and 8 bases lay between the germline ends. CDR3 length equals 11 residues. Germline CDR1 reads KGHSH; CDR2 reads LQKENI. The DNA for the CDR3 is TGTGCCAGCTCATCTCGGGGGACCCAGTACTTC. Its translation: CASSSRGTQYF.

This chain joins TRBV7-2 and TRBJ2-3; D is ambiguous. The CDR3 length is 13 residues. V was cut by 5 bases and J by 4 bases, with 10 bases left in between. Germline assignment: CDR1 SGHTA and CDR2 FQGNSA. The CDR3 spells CASSVERADTQYF. The CDR3 DNA sequence: TGTGCCAGCAGCGTGGAGCGTGCAGATACGCAGTATTTT.

The rearrangement links TRBV5-1 to TRBJ2-3; 12 bases are shared with TRBD1. Germline CDR1 is SGHRS and CDR2 is YFSETQ. The CDR3 spans 18 residues. V dropped 2 bases and J dropped 2; count of bases not matched to a gene: 9. CDR3 bases: TGCGCCAGCAGCTTCGGGACAGGGGGCCGCCCCAACACAGATACGCAGTATTTT. Amino acid sequence: CASSFGTGGRPNTDTQYF.

The V call is TRBV4-3, the J call TRBJ1-6; D possibly corresponds to TRBD1 (6 bases). This CDR3 is 17 amino acids long. The V end was cut by 0 bases, the J end by 0 bases, with 9 bases between. Germline lookup yields CDR1 LGHNA and CDR2 YSLEER. The CDR3 DNA reads as TGCGCCAGCAGCCAAGAACAAGGGGGCTCCTATAATTCACCCCTCCACTTT. Its translation is CASSQEQGGSYNSPLHF.

The chain recombines TRBV27 with TRBJ2-7, with D possibly being TRBD1 or TRBD2 (6 bases each). The CDR3 loop spans 15 amino acids. Germline CDR1 reads MNHEY; CDR2 reads SMNVEV (reference sequence). V gave up 2 bases and J gave up 2 bases, with 13 bases separating them. The DNA of the CDR3 is TGTGCCAGCAGTTTAAGTTTGGGGGGCCCCTACGAGCAGTACTTC. The encoded protein is CASSLSLGGPYEQYF.

The V call is TRBV16, the J call TRBJ1-5, with D hard to call. Germline CDR1 reads KGHSY; CDR2 reads FQNENV. This CDR3 contains 14 residues. V lost 3 bases to trimming and J lost 3 bases, with 9 bases between them. CDR3 coding DNA: TGTGCCAGCAGCCACGCAAGGGACAATCAGCCCCAGCATTTT. Translation: CASSHARDNQPQHF. Using reference TRBV16 and TRBJ1-5 for the parts outside the CDR3, the full variable domain is GEEVAQTPKHLVRGEGQKAKLYCAPIKGHSYVFWYQQVLKNEFKFLISFQNENVFDETGMPKERFSAKCLPNSPCSLEIQATKLEDSAVYFCASSHARDNQPQHFGDGTRLSIL.

The genes are TRBV28 and TRBJ2-2; TRBD1 aligns across 10 bases. The CDR3 spans 16 residues. From germline, CDR1 is MDHEN and CDR2 SYDVKM. Losses at the gene ends were 5 bases for V and 4 bases for J; bases not matched to a gene: 7. CDR3 nucleotide sequence: TGTGCCAGCAGTGTTCCCGGGACAGGGGTCACCGGGGAGCTGTTTTTT. This translates into CASSVPGTGVTGELFF.

The V call is TRBV5-4, the J call TRBJ1-5, with D perhaps matching TRBD1 (5 bases). Trimming stripped 3 bases from V and 9 bases from J, with 10 bases between. The CDR3 has 12 amino acids. CDR1 SGHNT and CDR2 YYREEE come from the germline V gene (reference sequence). The CDR3 sequence: CASSSNQGPQHF. The CDR3 nucleotides read TGTGCCAGCAGCTCTAATCAGGGGCCCCAGCATTTT.

The rearrangement joins TRBV6-1 to TRBJ2-1; 9 bases agree with TRBD2. V was pared by 3 bases and J by 0 bases, with 3 bases of the junction left unmatched. The CDR3 has 16 residues. Germline V gene data show CDR1 as MNHNS and CDR2 as SASEGT. This CDR3 is CASSDYSGGSYNEQFF. The CDR3 DNA reads as TGTGCCAGCAGTGACTATAGCGGGGGCTCCTACAATGAGCAGTTCTTC.

The chain recombines TRBV2 with TRBJ2-7; TRBD1 aligns across 12 bases. The ends lost 9 bases at V and 2 bases at J; junction bases unmatched: 2. The CDR3 contains 13 residues. Germline-derived CDR1 and CDR2 are SNHLY and FYNNEI. CDR3 loop: CASGTGGPYEQYF. CDR3 nucleotide sequence: TGTGCCAGTGGGACAGGGGGCCCCTACGAGCAGTACTTC.

This clone showed up just once. The chain links TRBV6-6 to TRBJ1-2; 8 nucleotides align to TRBD1. Per germline, CDR1 MNHNY and CDR2 SVGAGI (reference sequence). V trimming: 5 bases; J trimming: 4 bases; junction bases outside the gene matches: 3. CDR3 size: 13 residues. The CDR3 DNA reads TGTGCCAGCAGTACGACAGGGGTCTATGGCTACACCTTC. As protein: CASSTTGVYGYTF.